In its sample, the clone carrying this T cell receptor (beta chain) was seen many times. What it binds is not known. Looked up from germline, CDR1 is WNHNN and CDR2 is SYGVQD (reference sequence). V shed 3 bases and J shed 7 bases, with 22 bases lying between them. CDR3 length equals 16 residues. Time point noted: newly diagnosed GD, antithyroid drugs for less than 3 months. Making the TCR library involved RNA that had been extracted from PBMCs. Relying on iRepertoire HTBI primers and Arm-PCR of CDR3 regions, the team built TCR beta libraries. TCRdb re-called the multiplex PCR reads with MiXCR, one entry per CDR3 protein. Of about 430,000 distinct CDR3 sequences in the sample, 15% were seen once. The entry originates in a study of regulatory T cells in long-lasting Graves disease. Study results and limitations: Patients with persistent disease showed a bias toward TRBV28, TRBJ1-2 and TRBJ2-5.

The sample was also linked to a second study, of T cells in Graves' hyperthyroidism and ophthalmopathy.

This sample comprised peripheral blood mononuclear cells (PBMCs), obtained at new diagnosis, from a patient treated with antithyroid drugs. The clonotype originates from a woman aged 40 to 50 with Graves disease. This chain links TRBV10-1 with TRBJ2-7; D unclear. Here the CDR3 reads CASSESTGYVSREQYF. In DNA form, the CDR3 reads TGCGCCAGCAGTGAATCAACTGGGTACGTCTCGAGAGAGCAGTACTTC.